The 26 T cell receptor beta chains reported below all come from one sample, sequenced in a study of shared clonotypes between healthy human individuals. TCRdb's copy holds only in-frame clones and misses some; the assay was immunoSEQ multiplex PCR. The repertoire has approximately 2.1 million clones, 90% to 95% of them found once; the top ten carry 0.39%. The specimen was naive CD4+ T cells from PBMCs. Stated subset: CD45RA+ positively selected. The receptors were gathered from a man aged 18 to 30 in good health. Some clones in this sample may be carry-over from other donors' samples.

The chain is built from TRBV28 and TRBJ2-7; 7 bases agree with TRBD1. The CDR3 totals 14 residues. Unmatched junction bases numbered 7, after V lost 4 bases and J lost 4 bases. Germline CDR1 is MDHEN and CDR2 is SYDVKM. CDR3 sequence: CASSSTYRGYEQYF. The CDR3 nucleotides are TGTGCCAGCAGTTCAACGTACAGGGGTTACGAGCAGTACTTC.

In DNA form, the CDR3 reads TGTGCCAGCAGTTCGGGACAGAGGGAGACCCAGTACTTC. It codes for CASSSGQRETQYF. The rearrangement uses TRBV28 and TRBJ2-5; 7 positions agree with TRBD1. CDR3 size: 13 residues. V shed 4 bases, J shed 5 bases, and the junction held 4 bases outside the gene matches. CDR1 MDHEN and CDR2 SYDVKM come from the germline V gene.

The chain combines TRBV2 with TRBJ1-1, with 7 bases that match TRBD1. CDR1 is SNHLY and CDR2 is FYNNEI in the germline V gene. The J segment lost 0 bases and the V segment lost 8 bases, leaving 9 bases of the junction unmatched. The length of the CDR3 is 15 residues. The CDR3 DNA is TGTGCCAGCGCGGCAGGGGGAACAATGAACACTGAAGCTTTCTTT. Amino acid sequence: CASAAGGTMNTEAFF.

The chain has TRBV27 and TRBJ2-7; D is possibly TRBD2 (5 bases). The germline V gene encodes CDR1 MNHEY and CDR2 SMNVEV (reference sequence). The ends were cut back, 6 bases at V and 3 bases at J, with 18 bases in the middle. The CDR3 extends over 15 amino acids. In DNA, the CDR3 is TGTGCCAGCAGCTCCCCACTAAGAGGGTTCTACGAGCAGTACTTC. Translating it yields CASSSPLRGFYEQYF.

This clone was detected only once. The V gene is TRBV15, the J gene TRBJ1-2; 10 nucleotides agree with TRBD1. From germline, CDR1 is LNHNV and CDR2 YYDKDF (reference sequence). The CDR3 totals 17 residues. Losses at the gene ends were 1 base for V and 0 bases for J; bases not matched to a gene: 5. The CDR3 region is CATSRGTGTGANYGYTF. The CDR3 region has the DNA TGTGCCACCAGCAGAGGAACGGGGACAGGGGCTAACTATGGCTACACCTTC.

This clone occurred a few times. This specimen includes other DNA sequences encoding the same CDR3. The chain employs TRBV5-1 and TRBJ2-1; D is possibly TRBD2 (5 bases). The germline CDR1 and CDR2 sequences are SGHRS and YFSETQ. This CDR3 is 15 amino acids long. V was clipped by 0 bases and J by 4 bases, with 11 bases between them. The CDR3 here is CASSLGGSSYNEQFF. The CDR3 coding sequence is TGCGCCAGCAGCTTGGGAGGGTCGTCTTACAATGAGCAGTTCTTC.

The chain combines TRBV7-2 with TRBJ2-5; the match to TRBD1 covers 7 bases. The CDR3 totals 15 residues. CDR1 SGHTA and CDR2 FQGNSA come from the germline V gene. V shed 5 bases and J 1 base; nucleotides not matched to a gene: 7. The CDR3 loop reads CASSPNRGAQETQYF. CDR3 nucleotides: TGTGCCAGCAGCCCCAACAGGGGTGCCCAAGAGACCCAGTACTTC.

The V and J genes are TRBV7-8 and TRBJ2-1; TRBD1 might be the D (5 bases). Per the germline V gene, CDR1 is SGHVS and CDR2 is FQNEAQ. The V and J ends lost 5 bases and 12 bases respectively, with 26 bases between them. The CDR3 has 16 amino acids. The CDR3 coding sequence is TGTGCCAGCAGCCCTAGGTTAGGACGATTAGGGGTCGGGCAGTTCTTC. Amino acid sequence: CASSPRLGRLGVGQFF. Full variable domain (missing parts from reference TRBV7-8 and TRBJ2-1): GAGVSQSPRYKVAKRGQDVALRCDPISGHVSLFWYQQALGQGPEFLTYFQNEAQLDKSGLPSDRFFAERPEGSVSTLKIQRTQQEDSAVYLCASSPRLGRLGVGQFFGPGTRLTVL.

CDR3 sequence: CASSPISGRAYQETQYF. The CDR3 DNA sequence: TGTGCCAGCAGTCCTATTAGCGGGAGGGCATACCAAGAGACCCAGTACTTC. This chain connects TRBV28 to TRBJ2-5, with 11 bases that match TRBD2. CDR3 size: 17 residues. V dropped 5 bases and J dropped 0; count of bases not matched to a gene: 8. Germline loops: CDR1 MDHEN, CDR2 SYDVKM.

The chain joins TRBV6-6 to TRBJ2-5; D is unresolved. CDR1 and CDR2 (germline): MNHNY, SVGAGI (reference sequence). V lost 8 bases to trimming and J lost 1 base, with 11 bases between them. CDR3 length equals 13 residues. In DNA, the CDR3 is TGTGCCAGCGCCCGAGATCTCCAAGAGACCCAGTACTTC. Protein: CASARDLQETQYF.

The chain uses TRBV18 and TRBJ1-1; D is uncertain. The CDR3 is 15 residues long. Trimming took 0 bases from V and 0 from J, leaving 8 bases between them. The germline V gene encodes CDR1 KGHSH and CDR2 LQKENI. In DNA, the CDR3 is TGTGCCAGCTCACCACCCGGCAGTATGAACACTGAAGCTTTCTTT. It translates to CASSPPGSMNTEAFF.

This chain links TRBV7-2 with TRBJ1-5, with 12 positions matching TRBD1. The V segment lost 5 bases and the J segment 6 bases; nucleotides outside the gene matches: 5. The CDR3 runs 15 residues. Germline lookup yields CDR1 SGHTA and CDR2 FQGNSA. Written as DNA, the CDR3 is TGTGCCAGCAGCCGGGGACAGGGGGCCGGTCAGCCCCAGCATTTT. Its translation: CASSRGQGAGQPQHF.

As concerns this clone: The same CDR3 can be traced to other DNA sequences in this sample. CDR3 coding DNA: TGTGCCAGCAGCTCGACAGGATATAATGAAAAACTGTTTTTT. Protein: CASSSTGYNEKLFF. V gene TRBV28 combines with J gene TRBJ1-4, with D possibly being TRBD1 (6 bases). V lost 6 bases and J lost 4, with 12 bases in between. Looked up from germline, CDR1 is MDHEN and CDR2 is SYDVKM. This CDR3 contains 14 residues. Based on the CDR3 plus reference TRBV28 and TRBJ1-4, the full variable domain is DVKVTQSSRYLVKRTGEKVFLECVQDMDHENMFWYRQDPGLGLRLIYFSYDVKMKEKGDIPEGYSVSREKKERFSLILESASTNQTSMYLCASSSTGYNEKLFFGSGTQLSVL.

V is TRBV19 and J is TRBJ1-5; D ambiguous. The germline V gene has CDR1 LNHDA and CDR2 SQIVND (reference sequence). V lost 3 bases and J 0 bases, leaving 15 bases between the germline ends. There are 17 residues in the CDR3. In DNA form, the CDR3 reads TGTGCCAGTAGTATTTCTTGGACGTGGAATAGCAATCAGCCCCAGCATTTT. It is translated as CASSISWTWNSNQPQHF.

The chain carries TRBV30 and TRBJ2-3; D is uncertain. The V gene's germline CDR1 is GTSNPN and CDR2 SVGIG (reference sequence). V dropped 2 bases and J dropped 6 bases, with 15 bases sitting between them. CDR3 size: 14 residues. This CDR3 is CAWSTSARPDTQYF. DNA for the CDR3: TGTGCCTGGAGTACGAGCGCCAGGCCGGATACGCAGTATTTT.

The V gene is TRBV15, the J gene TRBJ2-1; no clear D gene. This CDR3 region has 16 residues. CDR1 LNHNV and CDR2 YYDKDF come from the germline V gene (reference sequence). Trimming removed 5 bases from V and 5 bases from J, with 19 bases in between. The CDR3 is CATSESIPRAHNEQFF. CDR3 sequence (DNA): TGTGCCACCAGCGAGAGTATCCCCCGGGCCCACAATGAGCAGTTCTTC.

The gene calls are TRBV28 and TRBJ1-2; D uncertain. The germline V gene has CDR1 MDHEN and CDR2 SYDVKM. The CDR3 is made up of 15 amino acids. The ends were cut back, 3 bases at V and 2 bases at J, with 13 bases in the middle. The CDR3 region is CASSFVMTGNYGYTF. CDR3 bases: TGTGCCAGCAGTTTCGTTATGACGGGGAACTATGGCTACACCTTC.

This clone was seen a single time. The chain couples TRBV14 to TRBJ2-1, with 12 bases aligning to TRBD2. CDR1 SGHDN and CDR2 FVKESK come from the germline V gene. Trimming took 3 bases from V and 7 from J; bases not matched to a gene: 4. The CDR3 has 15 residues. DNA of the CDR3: TGTGCCAGCAGCCATACTAGCGGGAGGTCGAATGAGCAGTTCTTC. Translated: CASSHTSGRSNEQFF. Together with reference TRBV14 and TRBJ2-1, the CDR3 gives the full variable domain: EAGVTQFPSHSVIEKGQTVTLRCDPISGHDNLYWYRRVMGKEIKFLLHFVKESKQDESGMPNNRFLAERTGGTYSTLKVQPAELEDSGVYFCASSHTSGRSNEQFFGPGTRLTVL.

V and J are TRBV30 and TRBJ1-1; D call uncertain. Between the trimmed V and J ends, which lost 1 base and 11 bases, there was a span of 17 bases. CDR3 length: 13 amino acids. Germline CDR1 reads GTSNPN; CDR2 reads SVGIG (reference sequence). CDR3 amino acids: CAWSEGGIIVAFF. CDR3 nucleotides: TGTGCCTGGAGTGAAGGAGGGATAATAGTGGCTTTCTTT.

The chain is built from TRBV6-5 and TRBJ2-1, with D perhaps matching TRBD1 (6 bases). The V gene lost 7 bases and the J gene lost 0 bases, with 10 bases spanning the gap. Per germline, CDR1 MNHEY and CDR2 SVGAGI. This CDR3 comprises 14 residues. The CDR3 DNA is TGTGCCAGCACCACAGGGTTCTCCTACAATGAGCAGTTCTTC. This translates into CASTTGFSYNEQFF.

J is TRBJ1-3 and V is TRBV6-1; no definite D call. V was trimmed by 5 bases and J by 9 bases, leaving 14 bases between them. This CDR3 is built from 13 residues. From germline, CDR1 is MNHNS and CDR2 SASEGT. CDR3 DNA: TGTGCCAGCAGTTTACCAAGGACGGGCACCATATATTTT. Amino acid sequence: CASSLPRTGTIYF.

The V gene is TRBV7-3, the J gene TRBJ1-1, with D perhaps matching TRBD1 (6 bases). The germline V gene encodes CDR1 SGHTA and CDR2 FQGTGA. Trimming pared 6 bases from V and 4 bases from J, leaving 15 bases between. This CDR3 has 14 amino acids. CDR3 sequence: CASSLQGWATEAFF. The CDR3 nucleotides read TGTGCCAGCAGTTTACAGGGTTGGGCCACTGAAGCTTTCTTT.

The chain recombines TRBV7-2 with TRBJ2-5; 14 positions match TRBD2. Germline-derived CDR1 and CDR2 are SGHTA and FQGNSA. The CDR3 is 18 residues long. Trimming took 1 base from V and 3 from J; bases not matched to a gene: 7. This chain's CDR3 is CASSLEGQGLAGEETQYF. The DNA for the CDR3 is TGTGCCAGCAGCTTAGAGGGGCAGGGACTAGCGGGAGAAGAGACCCAGTACTTC. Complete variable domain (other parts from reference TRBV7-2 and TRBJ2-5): GAGVSQSPSNKVTEKGKDVELRCDPISGHTALYWYRQSLGQGLEFLIYFQGNSAPDKSGLPSDRFSAERTGGSVSTLTIQRTQQEDSAVYLCASSLEGQGLAGEETQYFGPGTRLLVL.

The chain's CDR3 is CSVELRYGTDTQYF. The DNA of the CDR3 is TGCAGCGTTGAGTTACGATATGGCACAGATACGCAGTATTTT. J is TRBJ2-3 and V is TRBV29-1; D gene ambiguous. CDR3 size: 14 residues. The germline V and J ends were trimmed by 3 bases and 1 base, with 11 bases remaining between them. Germline V gene sequence: CDR1 SQVTM, CDR2 ANQGSEA.

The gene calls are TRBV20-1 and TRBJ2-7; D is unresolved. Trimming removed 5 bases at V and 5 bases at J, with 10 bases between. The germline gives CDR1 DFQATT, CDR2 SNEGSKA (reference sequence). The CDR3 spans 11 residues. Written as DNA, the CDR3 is TGCAGTGCTGGTAAAGGAAACGAGCAGTACTTC. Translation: CSAGKGNEQYF.

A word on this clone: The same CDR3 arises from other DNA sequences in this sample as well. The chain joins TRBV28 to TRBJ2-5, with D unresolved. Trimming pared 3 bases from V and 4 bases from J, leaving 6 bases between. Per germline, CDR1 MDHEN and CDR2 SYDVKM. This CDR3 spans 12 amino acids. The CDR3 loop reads CASSLVGETQYF. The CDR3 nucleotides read TGTGCCAGCAGTTTGGTTGGAGAGACCCAGTACTTC. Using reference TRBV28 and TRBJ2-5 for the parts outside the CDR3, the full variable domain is DVKVTQSSRYLVKRTGEKVFLECVQDMDHENMFWYRQDPGLGLRLIYFSYDVKMKEKGDIPEGYSVSREKKERFSLILESASTNQTSMYLCASSLVGETQYFGPGTRLLVL.